The text below deals with one TCR beta chain. The antigen is unknown. Looked up from germline, CDR1 is KGHSH and CDR2 is LQKENI. The trim removed 5 bases at V and 8 bases at J, leaving 5 bases unmatched. CDR3 size: 15 residues. The data were produced by immunoSEQ multiplex PCR, yet TCRdb's version contains in-frame clones alone and is incomplete. The sample holds a few thousand clones; less than 70% are singletons and the top ten take under 9.5%. This specimen comes from a study of PD-1 blockade in classical Hodgkin lymphoma. Study context: Intravenous delivery of nivolumab at 3 mg/kg to patients occurred every 2 weeks. General observations from the study: Before treatment, complete responders showed about the same diversity as newly diagnosed patients. Compared with baseline, CD4+ but not CD8+ TCR diversity had risen significantly by C4D1. What caused the repertoire differences, perhaps disease activity or prior therapy, remains undefined.

Every patient relapsed after autologous stem cell transplantation, and brentuximab vedotin exposure varied. V gene TRBV18 combines with J gene TRBJ2-1; TRBD2 aligns across 14 bases. This sequence originates from a human donor with classical Hodgkin lymphoma. The sequenced sample was peripheral blood mononuclear cells (PBMCs), obtained before the second cycle of nivolumab. CDR3 amino acids: CASSSPGLAGDEQFF. CDR3 DNA: TGTGCCAGCTCATCGCCGGGACTAGCGGGAGATGAGCAGTTCTTC.